Listed here are 21 T cell receptor beta chains from one sample, sequenced in a study of beta chain features in type 1 diabetes. The entirety of the isolated RNA underwent reverse transcription, so expressed TCRB transcripts were sequenced. Method: immunoSEQ multiplex PCR; TCRdb's copy keeps in-frame clones and lacks some. The sample lists approximately 44,000 clones; over 50% were seen once. The specimen sequenced was Tregs from blood. The source of these receptors is a woman younger than 35 in good health.

The genes are TRBV9 and TRBJ2-5; TRBD2 matches at 10 bases. V was clipped by 3 bases and J by 2 bases; unmatched bases: 7. Germline V gene lookup returns CDR1 SGDLS and CDR2 YYNGEE. The CDR3 contains 16 residues. CDR3 sequence reads: CASSDPSGSWQETQYF. In DNA form, the CDR3 reads TGTGCCAGCAGCGACCCTAGCGGGAGTTGGCAAGAGACCCAGTACTTC.

This clone turned up a few times. V is TRBV5-1 and J is TRBJ2-2; no clear D gene. Trimming took 0 bases from V and 1 from J, leaving 7 bases between them. Germline loops: CDR1 SGHRS, CDR2 YFSETQ. This CDR3 comprises 15 residues. This CDR3 is CASSLELLNTGELFF. DNA of the CDR3: TGCGCCAGCAGCTTGGAACTTCTGAACACCGGGGAGCTGTTTTTT.

This chain uses TRBV7-2 with TRBJ2-7; TRBD2 aligns across 9 bases. The CDR3 contains 16 residues. Germline CDR1 SGHTA, CDR2 FQGNSA. With V trimmed by 1 base and J by 2 bases, 6 bases remained unmatched. The CDR3 DNA follows: TGTGCCAGCAGCTTAGGCTCTAGCGGGACTGCCTACGAGCAGTACTTC. This codes for CASSLGSSGTAYEQYF.

This rearrangement joins TRBV6-5 to TRBJ1-5; D is perhaps TRBD1 (5 bases). Germline V CDR1 and CDR2: MNHEY, SVGAGI. The CDR3 covers 14 residues. V dropped 6 bases and J dropped 3 bases, with 12 bases sitting between them. This CDR3 is CASRGSGYNQPQHF. DNA of the CDR3: TGTGCCAGCAGGGGATCAGGGTACAATCAGCCCCAGCATTTT.

The chain has TRBV29-1 and TRBJ2-7; 8 bases align to TRBD2. This CDR3 has 12 amino acids. V lost 7 bases to trimming and J lost 5 bases; unmatched junction nucleotides: 7. Germline values: CDR1 SQVTM, CDR2 ANQGSEA. The CDR3 protein is CSAMGLDNEQYF. The CDR3 coding sequence is TGCAGCGCCATGGGACTAGATAACGAGCAGTACTTC.

This clone has a single count. The rearrangement links TRBV5-1 to TRBJ2-7; the match to TRBD2 covers 9 bases. CDR1 is SGHRS, CDR2 YFSETQ, per germline. V lost 0 bases, J lost 4 bases, and 5 bases stayed unmatched. The CDR3 consists of 15 residues. This CDR3 reads CASSLEALAGYEQYF. The CDR3 DNA reads as TGCGCCAGCAGCTTGGAAGCCCTAGCGGGGTACGAGCAGTACTTC. Full variable domain (outside the CDR3, taken from reference TRBV5-1 and TRBJ2-7): KAGVTQTPRYLIKTRGQQVTLSCSPISGHRSVSWYQQTPGQGLQFLFEYFSETQRNKGNFPGRFSGRQFSNSRSEMNVSTLELGDSALYLCASSLEALAGYEQYFGPGTRLTVT.

In regard to this clone: This same CDR3 is encoded by further DNA sequences in the sample. The chain uses TRBV18 and TRBJ2-3; maybe TRBD1 (5 bases). Trimming shortened V by 4 bases and J by 7 bases, and 12 bases separated the two germline ends. This CDR3 spans 13 amino acids. Per the germline V gene, CDR1 is KGHSH and CDR2 is LQKENI. This CDR3 is CASSLDQGNTQYF. In nucleotides, the CDR3 is TGTGCCAGCTCACTTGATCAGGGAAATACGCAGTATTTT. Together with reference TRBV18 and TRBJ2-3, the CDR3 gives the full variable domain: NAGVMQNPRHLVRRRGQEARLRCSPMKGHSHVYWYRQLPEEGLKFMVYLQKENIIDESGMPKERFSAEFPKEGPSILRIQQVVRGDSAAYFCASSLDQGNTQYFGPGTRLTVL.

This clone appeared a few times. This CDR3 reads CASSLASGRHHGYTF. Written as DNA, the CDR3 is TGTGCCAGCAGCTTAGCGTCGGGGAGGCACCATGGCTACACCTTC. This rearrangement joins TRBV7-6 to TRBJ1-2; D not certain. The CDR3 length is 15 residues. Germline V gene data show CDR1 as SGHVS and CDR2 as FNYEAQ. The V gene lost 0 bases and the J gene lost 6 bases, with 14 bases spanning the gap.

This clone was counted a few times. The chain joins TRBV4-2 to TRBJ2-3; 13 bases are a match to TRBD2. CDR3 length equals 17 residues. Unmatched junction bases numbered 5, after V lost 4 bases and J lost 1 base. Germline CDR1 is LGHNA and CDR2 is YNFKEQ. The CDR3 is CASSLHGTSGGTDTQYF. In DNA, the CDR3 is TGTGCCAGCAGCCTTCATGGGACTAGCGGGGGCACAGATACGCAGTATTTT.

The chain uses TRBV30 and TRBJ1-3; maybe TRBD1 (5 bases). Trimming shortened V by 0 bases and J by 5 bases, and 11 bases separated the two germline ends. The CDR3 loop spans 14 amino acids. Germline V gene sequence: CDR1 GTSNPN, CDR2 SVGIG (reference sequence). CDR3 DNA sequence: TGTGCCTGGAGTGTCCCAGGGCGGAGAAACACCATATATTTT. This sequence encodes CAWSVPGRRNTIYF.

This clone showed up just a few times. This chain links TRBV6-6 with TRBJ1-3, with D tentatively TRBD1 (5 bases). Germline assignment: CDR1 MNHNY and CDR2 SVGAGI (reference sequence). Trimming removed 6 bases from V and 8 bases from J, with 17 bases in between. The CDR3 is 14 amino acids. The CDR3 DNA is TGTGCCAGCAGCCTAGGCGACAGTAGACACACCATATATTTT. This translates into CASSLGDSRHTIYF.

This clone was found a few times. The chain couples TRBV7-2 to TRBJ2-1; D might be TRBD2 (7 bases). Germline CDR1 is SGHTA and CDR2 is FQGNSA. The CDR3 contains 16 residues. V was cut by 1 base and J by 3 bases, with 13 bases left in between. CDR3 amino acids: CASSLGGGGNYNEQFF. Written as DNA, the CDR3 is TGTGCCAGCAGCTTAGGGGGAGGGGGAAACTACAATGAGCAGTTCTTC.

The chain joins TRBV30 to TRBJ1-2; 8 nucleotides line up with TRBD1. The CDR3 has 13 amino acids. V trimming: 0 bases; J trimming: 13 bases; junction bases outside the gene matches: 10. Germline-derived CDR1 and CDR2 are GTSNPN and SVGIG (reference sequence). The CDR3: CAWSVPGGALCTF. In DNA form, the CDR3 reads TGTGCCTGGAGTGTACCAGGGGGCGCTCTCTGCACCTTC.

The J gene is TRBJ1-2, the V gene TRBV25-1, with 8 nucleotides matching TRBD1. CDR1 and CDR2 from the germline V gene are MGHDK and SYGVNS. V shed 11 bases and J 3 bases; nucleotides not matched to a gene: 8. The CDR3 length is 13 residues. CDR3 in amino acids: CAFRGRTYYGYTF. CDR3 coding DNA: TGTGCCTTCAGGGGGCGAACGTACTATGGCTACACCTTC.

The rearrangement links TRBV10-3 to TRBJ1-2, with TRBD1 as a possible D gene (5 bases). The CDR3 contains 16 residues. Trimming took off 10 bases at V and 1 base at J, with 22 bases between the two ends. Germline CDR1 reads ENHRY; CDR2 reads SYGVKD. This CDR3 reads CATVPIPSGDNYGYTF. CDR3 sequence (DNA): TGTGCCACAGTACCTATCCCCTCGGGGGATAACTATGGCTACACCTTC.

The V call is TRBV7-9, the J call TRBJ2-7; TRBD2 matches 11 bases. The CDR3 has 15 amino acids. The V gene end was trimmed by 3 bases and the J gene end by 5 bases; junction bases not matched to a gene: 6. Germline CDR1 SEHNR, CDR2 FQNEAQ (reference sequence). As DNA, the CDR3 is TGTGCCAGCAGCTTTAGCGGGAGGGCCTCTGACGAGCAGTACTTC. It yields the protein CASSFSGRASDEQYF.

The chain couples TRBV7-9 to TRBJ2-5; the match to TRBD1 covers 11 bases. The V gene end was trimmed by 5 bases and the J gene end by 4 bases; junction bases not matched to a gene: 6. Germline V CDR1 and CDR2: SEHNR, FQNEAQ (reference sequence). The CDR3 loop spans 15 amino acids. CDR3 protein: CASSPGTGGVETQYF. The CDR3 coding sequence is TGTGCCAGCAGCCCCGGGACAGGGGGAGTAGAGACCCAGTACTTC. Looking up the rest from reference TRBV7-9 and TRBJ2-5 gives the full variable domain: DTGVSQNPRHKITKRGQNVTFRCDPISEHNRLYWYRQTLGQGPEFLTYFQNEAQLEKSRLLSDRFSAERPKGSFSTLEIQRTEQGDSAMYLCASSPGTGGVETQYFGPGTRLLVL.

The chain links TRBV15 to TRBJ2-1; 10 bases match TRBD2. The CDR3 consists of 17 residues. The V gene end was trimmed by 2 bases and the J gene end by 0 bases; junction bases not matched to a gene: 4. The germline CDR1 and CDR2 sequences are LNHNV and YYDKDF (reference sequence). CDR3 loop: CATSRLAGGRSYNEQFF. The CDR3 bases are TGTGCCACCAGCAGATTAGCGGGAGGACGCTCCTACAATGAGCAGTTCTTC.

The CDR3 loop is CATSTPPRDRNQPQHF. In DNA, the CDR3 is TGTGCCACCAGCACTCCACCCCGGGACAGAAATCAGCCCCAGCATTTT. The V and J genes are TRBV15 and TRBJ1-5; 7 positions match TRBD1. The CDR3 sequence is 16 residues long. The J segment lost 4 bases and the V segment lost 4 bases, leaving 10 bases of the junction unmatched. Germline-derived CDR1 and CDR2 are LNHNV and YYDKDF (reference sequence).

There are a few counts of this clone. V and J are TRBV7-9 and TRBJ1-1, with 8 bases that match TRBD1. The V gene's germline CDR1 is SEHNR and CDR2 FQNEAQ (reference sequence). With 5 bases clipped from V and 1 base from J, the junction kept 9 bases outside the gene matches. This CDR3 has 16 amino acids. In nucleotides, the CDR3 is TGTGCCAGCAGCAAAGGACAGGGAGGTCGGAACACTGAAGCTTTCTTT. As protein: CASSKGQGGRNTEAFF. Together with reference TRBV7-9 and TRBJ1-1, the CDR3 gives the full variable domain: DTGVSQNPRHKITKRGQNVTFRCDPISEHNRLYWYRQTLGQGPEFLTYFQNEAQLEKSRLLSDRFSAERPKGSFSTLEIQRTEQGDSAMYLCASSKGQGGRNTEAFFGQGTRLTVV.

The V and J genes are TRBV5-8 and TRBJ1-1, with a weak D call TRBD1 (5 bases). V was cut by 4 bases and J by 1 base, with 14 bases left in between. The CDR3 extends over 15 amino acids. Germline lookup yields CDR1 SGHTS and CDR2 YDEGEE. In DNA, the CDR3 is TGTGCCAGCAGCCCTGACAGTTGGGGGAACACTGAAGCTTTCTTT. This translates into CASSPDSWGNTEAFF. The full variable domain, completed using reference TRBV5-8 and TRBJ1-1, is EAGVTQSPTHLIKTRGQQATLRCSPISGHTSVYWYQQALGLGLQFLLWYDEGEERNRGNFPPRFSGRQFPNYSSELNVNALELEDSALYLCASSPDSWGNTEAFFGQGTRLTVV.